This T cell receptor (beta chain) was retrieved from a study of spatial heterogeneity in lung cancer. The overall study: Alpha-chain sequences were consistently detected in smaller numbers than beta-chain sequences. Bulk RNA-seq from matched material yielded a T cell module score that correlated strongly with TCR transcript counts in tumor regions.

Regarding the study as a whole: Within tumors, counts of expanded alpha and beta TCRs tracked tumor mutation counts.

This clonotype was recorded at least ten times. The antigen is undetermined. Specified time point: sample taken at primary tumor resection. Germline V CDR1 and CDR2: SQVTM, ANQGSEA. Trimming shortened V by 7 bases and J by 3 bases, and 18 bases separated the two germline ends. The CDR3 length is 14 residues. TCRdb independently ran MiXCR on the 5' RACE reads; one entry per CDR3 protein. Among approximately 11,000 distinct CDR3 sequences listed, about 8% were seen once. The chain links TRBV29-1 to TRBJ1-1; D is possibly TRBD1 (5 bases). This TCR was sampled from a female donor with early-stage non-small cell lung cancer. The sequenced sample was lung tumor tissue, obtained at surgery. Here the CDR3 DNA reads TGCAGCGCAGGGCCTAGTCCCGGGGACACTGAAGCTTTCTTT. Translation: CSAGPSPGDTEAFF.